One sample yielded the 6 T cell receptor beta chains listed below, sequenced in a study of cytomegalovirus exposure and HLA in healthy donors. TCRdb's table, derived via immunoSEQ multiplex PCR, lists solely in-frame clones and lacks some. The table shows about 360,000 clones, with roughly 90% occurring only once. What was sequenced was PBMCs. The receptors originated from a woman aged 18-30 years in good health and CMV-seronegative.

The V and J genes are TRBV7-8 and TRBJ2-1; 11 nucleotides line up with TRBD2. With V trimmed by 7 bases and J by 9 bases, 14 bases remained unmatched. This CDR3 spans 16 amino acids. Germline CDR1 SGHVS, CDR2 FQNEAQ. The chain's CDR3 is CASIHPSGGLYSEQFF. Written as DNA, the CDR3 is TGTGCCAGCATCCACCCTAGCGGGGGGCTTTATAGTGAGCAGTTCTTC.

This chain uses TRBV13 with TRBJ1-1; no clear D gene. V was shortened by 7 bases and J by 5 bases, with 11 bases between the two germline ends. The germline V gene has CDR1 PRHDT and CDR2 FYEKMQ (reference sequence). CDR3 length: 12 amino acids. CDR3 DNA sequence: TGTGCCAGCATTGTAAGCGGGACTGAAGCTTTCTTT. It specifies CASIVSGTEAFF. Full variable domain (remainder filled in from reference TRBV13 and TRBJ1-1): AAGVIQSPRHLIKEKRETATLKCYPIPRHDTVYWYQQGPGQDPQFLISFYEKMQSDKGSIPDRFSAQQFSDYHSELNMSSLELGDSALYFCASIVSGTEAFFGQGTRLTVV.

The chain combines TRBV27 with TRBJ1-5, with D hard to call. In germline, CDR1 is MNHEY, CDR2 SMNVEV (reference sequence). The CDR3 has 13 amino acids. V was clipped by 4 bases and J by 6 bases, with 10 bases between them. CDR3 coding DNA: TGTGCCAGCAGTTCGGTAACGGGTCAGCCCCAGCATTTT. Its protein is CASSSVTGQPQHF.

This rearrangement joins TRBV5-6 to TRBJ2-1; maybe TRBD2 (6 bases). This CDR3 is built from 15 residues. Germline-derived CDR1 and CDR2 are SGHDT and YYEEEE. V gave up 0 bases and J gave up 5 bases, with 12 bases separating them. The CDR3: CASSLGGAGNNEQFF. The CDR3 DNA sequence: TGTGCCAGCAGCTTGGGTGGCGCGGGGAACAATGAGCAGTTCTTC.

The chain uses TRBV5-1 and TRBJ2-7; D is unresolved. The CDR3 length is 13 residues. CDR1 and CDR2 (germline): SGHRS, YFSETQ. Trimming removed 5 bases at V and 2 bases at J, with 11 bases between. The CDR3 sequence: CASSLASPYEQYF. In DNA form, the CDR3 reads TGCGCCAGCAGTCTCGCCAGTCCCTACGAGCAGTACTTC.

The chain employs TRBV9 and TRBJ2-2, with 13 bases identical to TRBD2. V trimming: 0 bases; J trimming: 4 bases; junction bases outside the gene matches: 6. This CDR3 contains 18 residues. Per the germline V gene, CDR1 is SGDLS and CDR2 is YYNGEE. DNA of the CDR3: TGTGCCAGCAGCGTAGGGACTAGCGGGAGACGTGTCACCGGGGAGCTGTTTTTT. This translates into CASSVGTSGRRVTGELFF.